This TCR beta chain was sequenced for a study of a mutant IDH1 vaccine in newly diagnosed glioma. Overall study context: Vaccination began 4-6 weeks post radiotherapy alone, or with temozolomide cycles. Before enrollment, the patients had been treated with radiotherapy alone, temozolomide alone, or both together. Most of them had received both. Whole-study results and caveats: Immune responses arising from the vaccine appeared in around 92% of patients.

Clones were sequenced by immunoSEQ multiplex PCR, and TCRdb holds only the in-frame ones, with some missing. The repertoire holds 35,000 to 45,000 clones, with 65% to 80% as singletons. The sample's time point: week 47, end of study. Each vaccine dose was 300 ug of mutant IDH1 20-mer peptide, with topical imiquimod. Each of the donors came in with new WHO grade 3 or 4 astrocytomas that were IDH1-mutant and ATRX-lost. The CDR3 is made up of 13 amino acids. Per the germline V gene, CDR1 is SGHRS and CDR2 is YFSETQ. V was trimmed by 2 bases and J by 4 bases, leaving 9 bases between them. A word on this clone: Its target is not known.

This sequence joins TRBV5-1 and TRBJ1-2; D is ambiguous. The sequence derives from a man aged 35 to 55 with glioma. The sample here was PBMCs, taken from a glioma patient whose treatment included an IDH1 peptide vaccine. The CDR3 DNA reads as TGCGCCAGCAGCTTAGAAGGATTCTATGGCTACACCTTC. This gives the protein CASSLEGFYGYTF.